One sample yielded the 28 T cell receptor beta chains listed below, sequenced in a study of shared clonotypes between healthy human individuals (TCRdb year 2020). The library was prepared using the immunoSEQ multiplex PCR assay. TCRdb re-hosts the immuneACCESS table, in-frame sequences only. Its copies lack some clones; in the studies checked, an unresolved V gene accounts for under half of them, and the cause for the rest is not known. This sample has millions of clones in its table, and over 90% of those were observed once. 0.35% to 0.45% of the sample is held by the ten biggest clonotypes. Specimen: naive CD4+ T cells from PBMCs. Reading the label with the study, this specimen's cell subset or site is: CD45RA+ positively selected. The source is a man aged 18-30 years in good health. Some clones in this sample may be carry-over from other donors' samples.

This chain uses TRBV11-1 with TRBJ2-7; 7 bases are a match to TRBD2. Trimming removed 1 base from V and 0 bases from J; junction bases left unmatched: 3. The CDR3 runs 15 residues. CDR1 and CDR2 (germline): SGHAT, FQDESV (reference sequence). The CDR3 bases are TGTGCCAGCAGCTTAGATCGGGGGGTCTCCTACGAGCAGTACTTC. This translates into CASSLDRGVSYEQYF.

J is TRBJ2-7 and V is TRBV2; 11 positions match TRBD2. J was trimmed by 1 base and V by 3 bases; bases with no gene match: 8. The germline V gene has CDR1 SNHLY and CDR2 FYNNEI. The CDR3 is 17 residues long. CDR3 sequence: CASSDRLAGMVSYEQYF. The DNA of the CDR3 is TGTGCCAGCAGTGACCGACTAGCGGGAATGGTGTCCTACGAGCAGTACTTC. The variable domain in full, completed from reference TRBV2 and TRBJ2-7, reads EPEVTQTPSHQVTQMGQEVILRCVPISNHLYFYWYRQILGQKVEFLVSFYNNEISEKSEIFDDQFSVERPDGSNFTLKIRSTKLEDSAMYFCASSDRLAGMVSYEQYFGPGTRLTVT.

The genes are TRBV10-3 and TRBJ2-7, with D hard to call. The V end was cut by 3 bases, the J end by 5 bases, with 11 bases between. CDR1 is ENHRY, CDR2 SYGVKD, per germline. This CDR3 contains 13 residues. DNA for the CDR3: TGTGCCATCAGTGACCAACCCATCAACGAGCAGTACTTC. It yields the protein CAISDQPINEQYF.

This chain links TRBV28 with TRBJ2-7; TRBD1 agrees at 11 bases. The CDR3 is 15 amino acids. Losses at the gene ends were 3 bases for V and 3 bases for J; bases not matched to a gene: 4. Germline V gene sequence: CDR1 MDHEN, CDR2 SYDVKM. As DNA, the CDR3 is TGTGCCAGCAGTTTTATCGGGACAGGGGGCTACGAGCAGTACTTC. Protein sequence: CASSFIGTGGYEQYF.

The rearrangement joins TRBV11-2 to TRBJ2-3; the match to TRBD1 covers 7 bases. This CDR3 has 16 amino acids. The junction had 12 bases not matched to a gene; V was cut back by 4 bases and J by 5 bases. Germline CDR1 is SGHAT and CDR2 is FQNNGV. In DNA, the CDR3 is TGTGCCAGCAGCTCCCGCGACAGGAACAGGGGAGATACGCAGTATTTT. As protein: CASSSRDRNRGDTQYF.

The rearrangement joins TRBV7-3 to TRBJ1-1; D is possibly TRBD1 (5 bases). This CDR3 is built from 14 residues. Deletions cut 5 bases from V and 3 bases from J, with 13 bases between. Germline CDR1 reads SGHTA; CDR2 reads FQGTGA. The CDR3 nucleotides read TGTGCCAGCAGCCCAGGGAGGAGGGACACTGAAGCTTTCTTT. Translating it yields CASSPGRRDTEAFF.

The CDR3 DNA reads TGTGCCAGTAGTCACGGACTAGCGGGAGCCCCCTCCTACGAGCAGTACTTC. Its protein product is CASSHGLAGAPSYEQYF. V gene TRBV19 combines with J gene TRBJ2-7, with 13 bases aligning to TRBD2. V was clipped by 5 bases and J by 0 bases; unmatched bases: 7. The germline gives CDR1 LNHDA, CDR2 SQIVND (reference sequence). The CDR3 consists of 17 residues.

The chain couples TRBV15 to TRBJ1-2; D might be TRBD1 (6 bases). The V and J ends lost 1 base and 9 bases respectively, with 15 bases between them. This CDR3 comprises 14 residues. Germline V gene lookup returns CDR1 LNHNV and CDR2 YYDKDF (reference sequence). Written as DNA, the CDR3 is TGTGCCACCAGCAGAGGTGACAGGCAATCCAGCTACACCTTC. Encoded protein: CATSRGDRQSSYTF.

The V gene is TRBV10-3, the J gene TRBJ1-2, with TRBD1 identical over 7 bases. Germline-derived CDR1 and CDR2 are ENHRY and SYGVKD. The CDR3 consists of 14 residues. Trimming at V came to 4 bases and at J to 2 bases, leaving 4 bases not matched to a gene. CDR3 DNA sequence: TGTGCCATCAGTGTTACAGGGGAAAACTATGGCTACACCTTC. This sequence encodes CAISVTGENYGYTF.

The chain recombines TRBV4-1 with TRBJ2-7, with 7 bases that match TRBD1. The CDR3 contains 16 residues. Unmatched junction bases numbered 6, after V lost 0 bases and J lost 1 base. Per the germline V gene, CDR1 is MGHRA and CDR2 is YSYEKL. The CDR3 loop reads CASSQDRDRASYEQYF. CDR3 bases: TGCGCCAGCAGCCAAGACCGGGACAGAGCTTCCTACGAGCAGTACTTC.

Worth noting for this clone: This specimen includes other DNA sequences encoding the same CDR3. The chain couples TRBV7-3 to TRBJ2-3; D remains unclear. The CDR3 covers 13 residues. V was shortened by 3 bases and J by 1 base, with 5 bases between the two germline ends. Per germline, CDR1 SGHTA and CDR2 FQGTGA. The CDR3 nucleotides read TGTGCCAGCAGCTTGGTGGGCACAGATACGCAGTATTTT. This codes for CASSLVGTDTQYF.

This chain connects TRBV29-1 to TRBJ2-1; 13 bases agree with TRBD2. Trimming cost V 3 bases and J 2 bases; bases outside gene matches: 10. The length of the CDR3 is 18 residues. The germline V gene has CDR1 SQVTM and CDR2 ANQGSEA. CDR3 nucleotides: TGCAGCGTTGACCCGAGGACTAGCGGGAGTGGGGCCTACAATGAGCAGTTCTTC. Protein sequence: CSVDPRTSGSGAYNEQFF.

The chain links TRBV10-3 to TRBJ2-7, with 12 bases identical to TRBD1. The CDR3 sequence is 15 residues long. Per the germline V gene, CDR1 is ENHRY and CDR2 is SYGVKD. J was trimmed by 4 bases and V by 4 bases; bases with no gene match: 5. The CDR3 protein is CAISGPGQGAYEQYF. The CDR3 DNA reads as TGTGCCATCAGTGGTCCGGGACAGGGGGCGTACGAGCAGTACTTC.

The V gene is TRBV6-5, the J gene TRBJ1-1; a weak D match, TRBD1 (5 bases). Per the germline V gene, CDR1 is MNHEY and CDR2 is SVGAGI. This CDR3 is 13 amino acids long. V was pared by 4 bases and J by 5 bases, with 11 bases between. CDR3 coding DNA: TGTGCCAGCAGTTGGAGGCAGGGTACTGAAGCTTTCTTT. This sequence encodes CASSWRQGTEAFF.

Concerning this clone itself: Other DNA sequences in the sample encode the same CDR3. The chain couples TRBV5-1 to TRBJ2-7; TRBD1 aligns across 7 bases. This CDR3 has 15 amino acids. CDR1 and CDR2 (germline): SGHRS, YFSETQ. V shed 0 bases, J shed 0 bases, and the junction held 3 bases outside the gene matches. CDR3 DNA: TGCGCCAGCAGCTTGGGGGACAGAGACTCCTACGAGCAGTACTTC. Amino acids: CASSLGDRDSYEQYF.

CDR3 sequence reads: CASSIDANSRSGANVLTF. CDR3 coding DNA: TGTGCCAGTAGTATAGATGCCAACAGCCGCTCTGGGGCCAACGTCCTGACTTTC. V and J are TRBV19 and TRBJ2-6; D call uncertain. CDR1 and CDR2 (germline): LNHDA, SQIVND (reference sequence). V was clipped by 0 bases and J by 0 bases, with 12 bases between them. The length of the CDR3 is 18 residues.

The rearrangement links TRBV11-3 to TRBJ2-3; tentatively, D is TRBD2 (6 bases). V lost 6 bases and J lost 4, with 26 bases in between. This CDR3 comprises 18 residues. Germline V gene lookup returns CDR1 SGHNT and CDR2 YENEEA. The CDR3 region is CASSPRGRDSGGSDTQYF. CDR3 nucleotide sequence: TGTGCCAGCAGTCCGAGAGGCCGGGACTCCGGGGGATCAGATACGCAGTATTTT.

This clone showed up just once. The chain employs TRBV27 and TRBJ2-5; unclear D gene. The CDR3 consists of 11 residues. Trimming shortened V by 6 bases and J by 5 bases, and 7 bases separated the two germline ends. The germline CDR1 and CDR2 sequences are MNHEY and SMNVEV (reference sequence). Written as DNA, the CDR3 is TGTGCCAGCAGGGTAGGGGAGACCCAGTACTTC. This gives the protein CASRVGETQYF.

This rearrangement joins TRBV5-1 to TRBJ1-5, with D unclear. The ends were cut back, 7 bases at V and 1 base at J, with 18 bases in the middle. The CDR3 contains 16 residues. CDR1 SGHRS and CDR2 YFSETQ come from the germline V gene. The CDR3 DNA sequence: TGCGCCAGCTCCCCGGGCGGGAGGGAAAGCAATCAGCCCCAGCATTTT. Translating it yields CASSPGGRESNQPQHF.

V gene TRBV14 combines with J gene TRBJ2-7; the D gene could be TRBD1 or TRBD2 (5 bases each). The CDR3 consists of 15 residues. V lost 2 bases and J lost 3, with 14 bases in between. CDR1 and CDR2 from the germline V gene are SGHDN and FVKESK. In DNA, the CDR3 is TGTGCCAGCAGCCAATACCGGGACCTCATCTACGAGCAGTACTTC. This translates into CASSQYRDLIYEQYF.

This chain uses TRBV4-3 with TRBJ2-5; weak D call: TRBD2 (6 bases). CDR1 is LGHNA, CDR2 YSLEER, per germline. V lost 1 base and J lost 3, with 6 bases in between. The CDR3 consists of 13 residues. CDR3 bases: TGCGCCAGCAGCCAAGCGGGGGAAGAGACCCAGTACTTC. Translated: CASSQAGEETQYF.

This clone was counted a few times. Additional DNA sequences in this sample encode the identical CDR3. The CDR3 spells CAIRGTGGYEQYF. CDR3 nucleotides: TGTGCCATCAGAGGGACAGGGGGCTACGAGCAGTACTTC. The genes are TRBV10-3 and TRBJ2-7; 11 bases are a match to TRBD1. The trim removed 6 bases at V and 3 bases at J, leaving 1 base unmatched. CDR3 size: 13 residues. Germline V gene sequence: CDR1 ENHRY, CDR2 SYGVKD.

The gene calls are TRBV5-1 and TRBJ1-3, with D maybe TRBD1 (5 bases). The CDR3 length is 15 residues. CDR1 is SGHRS and CDR2 is YFSETQ in the germline V gene. V lost 1 base and J lost 2, with 10 bases in between. The CDR3: CASSLTGAAGNTIYF. Written as DNA, the CDR3 is TGCGCCAGCAGCTTGACAGGAGCGGCTGGAAACACCATATATTTT.

This clone was counted once. The chain carries TRBV7-2 and TRBJ2-3; 9 nucleotides agree with TRBD2. Per the germline V gene, CDR1 is SGHTA and CDR2 is FQGNSA. J gave up 4 bases and V 2 bases, and 7 bases lay outside the gene matches. The CDR3 is made up of 16 amino acids. DNA for the CDR3: TGTGCCAGCAGCTTACTCCTAGCGGGAACAGCAGATACGCAGTATTTT. Its protein is CASSLLLAGTADTQYF. Complete variable domain (other parts from reference TRBV7-2 and TRBJ2-3): GAGVSQSPSNKVTEKGKDVELRCDPISGHTALYWYRQSLGQGLEFLIYFQGNSAPDKSGLPSDRFSAERTGGSVSTLTIQRTQQEDSAVYLCASSLLLAGTADTQYFGPGTRLTVL.

To note about this clone: The identical CDR3 is also encoded by other nucleotide sequences in the sample. This chain uses TRBV7-3 with TRBJ1-1; no definite D call. V lost 2 bases and J lost 2, with 6 bases in between. The CDR3 contains 13 residues. The germline V gene has CDR1 SGHTA and CDR2 FQGTGA. This chain's CDR3 is CASSLEGNTEAFF. The CDR3 nucleotides are TGTGCCAGCAGCTTAGAAGGTAACACTGAAGCTTTCTTT.

V usage is TRBV25-1 and J usage is TRBJ1-2; D is perhaps TRBD1 (5 bases). Deletions cut 1 base from V and 6 bases from J, with 9 bases between. CDR1 and CDR2 from the germline V gene are MGHDK and SYGVNS. This CDR3 has 13 residues. The CDR3 DNA follows: TGTGCCAGCAGTGAATTGGGGACCGATGGCTACACCTTC. Its translation: CASSELGTDGYTF.

The chain uses TRBV2 and TRBJ2-7, with TRBD2 identical over 9 bases. From germline, CDR1 is SNHLY and CDR2 FYNNEI. The CDR3 totals 12 residues. The V and J ends lost 6 bases and 5 bases, in that order; junction bases with no gene match: 2. This CDR3 reads CASRRTSDEQYF. The CDR3 DNA reads TGTGCCAGCAGACGGACTAGCGACGAGCAGTACTTC.

CDR3 DNA: TGTGCCAGCAGTGGCCGGGACAGGGTGGCTGGGGCCAACGTCCTGACTTTC. This codes for CASSGRDRVAGANVLTF. This sequence joins TRBV25-1 and TRBJ2-6; 9 positions agree with TRBD1. V lost 4 bases and J lost 2; bases outside the gene matches: 6. Germline-derived CDR1 and CDR2 are MGHDK and SYGVNS. This CDR3 has 17 residues.